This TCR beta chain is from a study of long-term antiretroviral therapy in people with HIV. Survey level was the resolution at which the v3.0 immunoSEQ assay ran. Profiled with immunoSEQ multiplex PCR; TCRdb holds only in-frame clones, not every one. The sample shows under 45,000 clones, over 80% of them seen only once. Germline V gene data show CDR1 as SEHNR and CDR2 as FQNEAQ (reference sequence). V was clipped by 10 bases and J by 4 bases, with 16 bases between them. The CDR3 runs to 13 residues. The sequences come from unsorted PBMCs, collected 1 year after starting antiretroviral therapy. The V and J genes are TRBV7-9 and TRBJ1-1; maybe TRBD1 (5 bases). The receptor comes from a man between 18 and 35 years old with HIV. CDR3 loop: CATLRDSVTEAFF. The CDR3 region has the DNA TGTGCCACCCTGAGGGACTCGGTCACTGAAGCTTTCTTT.